This T cell receptor (beta chain) stems from a study of regulatory T cells in long-lasting Graves disease. Findings and limits, study-wide: Favored gene segments in persistent disease were TRBV28, TRBJ1-2 and TRBJ2-5.

Germline V gene lookup returns CDR1 MNHEY and CDR2 SVGAGI. The CDR3 spans 17 residues. Trimming at V came to 0 bases and at J to 4 bases, leaving 10 bases not matched to a gene. In building TCR beta libraries, iRepertoire HTBI primers were used together with Arm-PCR of CDR3 regions. TCRdb redid the calling of the multiplex PCR reads with MiXCR, one entry per CDR3 protein. The repertoire holds about 430,000 distinct CDR3 sequences, around 20% seen once, with more than 13% in the top ten. A word on this clonotype: Its antigen is unknown.

The sample's time point: persistent/refractory GD, antithyroid drugs over 5 years with positive TRAb. Construction of the TCR library relied on RNA isolated from PBMCs. The sample was peripheral blood mononuclear cells (PBMCs), taken when the disease was refractory, from a patient treated with antithyroid drugs. The chain joins TRBV6-5 to TRBJ2-5; 8 bases fit TRBD2. The TCR comes from a female donor with Graves disease. Here the CDR3 reads CASSYSRISGKAETQYF. DNA for the CDR3: TGTGCCAGCAGTTACTCGAGAATTAGCGGGAAGGCAGAGACCCAGTACTTC.